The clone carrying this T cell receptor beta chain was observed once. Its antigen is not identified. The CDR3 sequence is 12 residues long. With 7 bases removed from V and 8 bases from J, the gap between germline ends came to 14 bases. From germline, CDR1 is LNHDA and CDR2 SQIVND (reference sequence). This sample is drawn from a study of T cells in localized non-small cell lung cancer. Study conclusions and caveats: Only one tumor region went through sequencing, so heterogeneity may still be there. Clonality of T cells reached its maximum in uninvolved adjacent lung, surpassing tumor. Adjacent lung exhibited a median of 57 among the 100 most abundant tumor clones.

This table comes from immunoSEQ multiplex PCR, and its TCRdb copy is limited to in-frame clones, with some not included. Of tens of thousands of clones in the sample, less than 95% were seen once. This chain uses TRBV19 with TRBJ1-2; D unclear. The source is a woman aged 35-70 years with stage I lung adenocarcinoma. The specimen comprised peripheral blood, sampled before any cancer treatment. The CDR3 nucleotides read TGTGCCAGTAAATACAGCTTAGGGGGCTACACCTTC. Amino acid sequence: CASKYSLGGYTF.